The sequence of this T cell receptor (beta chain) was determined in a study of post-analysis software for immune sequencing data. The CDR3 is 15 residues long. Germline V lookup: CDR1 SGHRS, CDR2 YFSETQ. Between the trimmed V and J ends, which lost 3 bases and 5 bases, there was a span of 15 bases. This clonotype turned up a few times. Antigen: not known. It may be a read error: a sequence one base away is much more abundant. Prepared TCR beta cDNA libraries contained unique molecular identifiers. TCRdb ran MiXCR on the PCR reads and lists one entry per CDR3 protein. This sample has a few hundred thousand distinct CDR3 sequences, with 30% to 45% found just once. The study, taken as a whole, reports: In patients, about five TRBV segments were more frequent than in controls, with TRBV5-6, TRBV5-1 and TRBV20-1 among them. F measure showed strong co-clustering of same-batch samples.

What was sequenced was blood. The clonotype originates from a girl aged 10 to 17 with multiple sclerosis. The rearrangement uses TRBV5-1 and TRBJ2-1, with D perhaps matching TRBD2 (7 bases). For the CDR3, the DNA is TGCGCCAGCAGCTGGGGAGGGGGGTCACACAATGAGCAGTTCTTC. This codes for CASSWGGGSHNEQFF.